This TCR beta chain appears in the sequencing data of a study of CD8 T cells in Susac syndrome. Germline V gene data show CDR1 as LNHNV and CDR2 as YYDKDF (reference sequence). The CDR3 is 14 residues long. V was clipped by 5 bases and J by 8 bases; unmatched bases: 9. Reverse transcription used roughly 0.45 to 1 ug RNA and random hexamers. MiXCR, run by TCRdb on the immunoSEQ multiplex PCR reads, gives a single entry per CDR3 protein. The sample shows about 200,000 distinct CDR3 sequences, more than 90% of them seen only once. The chain is built from TRBV15 and TRBJ2-1, with 7 positions matching TRBD2. The sequenced material came from CD4+ T cells from PBMCs. This TCR derives from a human donor with multiple sclerosis. CDR3 bases: TGTGCCACCAGCCTTGGACTAGTGCGTTATGAGCAGTTCTTC. Amino acids: CATSLGLVRYEQFF.